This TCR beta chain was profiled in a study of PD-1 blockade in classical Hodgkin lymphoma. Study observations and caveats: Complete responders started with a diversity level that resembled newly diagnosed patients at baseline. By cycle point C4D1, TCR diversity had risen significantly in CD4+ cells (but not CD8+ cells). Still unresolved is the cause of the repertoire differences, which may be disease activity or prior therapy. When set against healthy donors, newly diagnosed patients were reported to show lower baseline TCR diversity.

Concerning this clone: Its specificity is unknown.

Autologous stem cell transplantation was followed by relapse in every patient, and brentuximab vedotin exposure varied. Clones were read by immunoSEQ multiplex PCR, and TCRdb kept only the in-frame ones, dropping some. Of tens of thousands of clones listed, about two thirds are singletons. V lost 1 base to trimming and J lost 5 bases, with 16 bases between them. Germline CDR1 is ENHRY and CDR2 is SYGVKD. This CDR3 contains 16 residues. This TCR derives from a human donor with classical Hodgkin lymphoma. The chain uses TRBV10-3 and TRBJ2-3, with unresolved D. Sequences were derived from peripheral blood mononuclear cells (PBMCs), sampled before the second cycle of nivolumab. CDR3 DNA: TGTGCCATCAGTGAGTTCAAGGACGCATGGGGAGATACGCAGTATTTT. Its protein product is CAISEFKDAWGDTQYF.